This is a list of T cell receptor beta chains from one sample in a study of spatial heterogeneity in lung cancer. Via MiXCR, TCRdb re-called the 5' RACE reads, giving one row per CDR3 protein. This table has approximately 81,000 distinct CDR3 sequences, over 10% appearing once. This material consisted of PBMCs, taken at surgery. These receptors originate from a male donor with early-stage non-small cell lung cancer. CDR3s include the opening cysteine and the closing phenylalanine or tryptophan. A D gene is named only where the DNA matches it firmly. Expanded clones get a size class; other rows say once, few or many, or leave the size out.

TRBD1 | TRBJ1-2 | . | TRBV9 | CASSENRGPNGYTF | TGTGCCAGCAGCGAGAACAGGGGGCCCAATGGCTACACCTTC
. | TRBJ1-1 | . | TRBV5-1 | CASSLEVRNTEAFF | TGCGCCAGCAGCTTGGAAGTGCGGAACACTGAAGCTTTCTTT
TRBD2 | TRBJ2-1 | . | TRBV20-1 | CSASTSGGYNEQFF | TGCAGTGCCTCGACTAGCGGGGGATACAATGAGCAGTTCTTC
. | TRBJ2-7 | . | TRBV3-1 | CASSQDDLSSYEQYF | TGTGCCAGCAGCCAAGACGACTTGAGCTCCTACGAGCAGTACTTC
TRBD2 | TRBJ2-7 | few | TRBV3-1 | CASSPRTSGENEQYF | TGTGCCAGCAGCCCAAGGACTAGCGGGGAAAACGAGCAGTACTTC
. | TRBJ1-1 | many | TRBV5-1 | CASSLAGAGTEAFF | TGCGCCAGCAGCTTGGCGGGGGCGGGAACTGAAGCTTTCTTT
. | TRBJ2-3 | . | TRBV5-1 | CASTVAGGDTQYF | TGCGCCAGCACCGTCGCTGGGGGGGATACGCAGTATTTT
. | TRBJ1-5 | once | TRBV29-1 | CSVRQEENQPQHF | TGCAGCGTTCGACAGGAGGAGAATCAGCCCCAGCATTTT
. | TRBJ2-7 | few | TRBV2 | CASSDGIGDEQYF | TGTGCCAGCAGTGACGGGATAGGGGACGAGCAGTACTTC
TRBD1 | TRBJ1-5 | few | TRBV19 | CASSIGDRGHQPQHF | TGTGCCAGTAGTATAGGGGACAGGGGGCATCAGCCCCAGCATTTT
. | TRBJ2-4 | few | TRBV23-1 | CASSHLTLIAKNIQYF | TGCGCCAGCAGTCACCTGACTCTTATAGCCAAAAACATTCAGTACTTC
TRBD1 | TRBJ1-6 | . | TRBV3-1 | CASSFRDSYSPLHF | TGTGCCAGCAGCTTCCGGGACAGTTATTCACCCCTCCACTTT
. | TRBJ2-7 | . | TRBV12-5 | CASAWGAYTYEQYF | TGTGCTAGTGCCTGGGGAGCTTATACCTACGAGCAGTACTTC
TRBD2 | TRBJ2-2 | . | TRBV30 | CAWRFGASGTGELFF | TGTGCCTGGAGATTTGGGGCTAGCGGCACCGGGGAGCTGTTTTTT
. | TRBJ1-1 | few | TRBV2 | CASSEIRGEAAFF | TGTGCCAGCAGTGAAATCAGGGGCGAGGCAGCTTTCTTT
. | TRBJ1-1 | few | TRBV7-8 | CASSPRGQNTEAFF | TGTGCCAGCAGCCCTAGGGGACAGAACACTGAAGCTTTCTTT
. | TRBJ1-1 | many | TRBV3-1 | CASNQGPEAFF | TGTGCCAGCAACCAGGGGCCTGAAGCTTTCTTT
. | TRBJ1-6 | . | TRBV27 | CASSLLTAGGAGDSPLHF | TGTGCCAGCAGTCTCCTTACCGCCGGGGGCGCGGGAGATTCACCCCTCCACTTT
. | TRBJ2-2 | many | TRBV2 | CASSEPGTGELFF | TGTGCCAGCAGTGAACCCGGGACCGGGGAGCTGTTTTTT
TRBD1 | TRBJ2-7 | many | TRBV20-1 | CSARRQGASGEQYF | TGCAGTGCTAGAAGACAGGGGGCGTCCGGTGAGCAGTACTTC
TRBD1 | TRBJ2-6 | . | TRBV20-1 | CSAMDRASSGANVLTF | TGCAGTGCTATGGACAGGGCCTCCTCTGGGGCCAACGTCCTGACTTTC
. | TRBJ2-3 | . | TRBV5-4 | CASSSPRSDTQYF | TGTGCCAGCAGCTCCCCTAGGTCGGATACGCAGTATTTT
. | TRBJ1-4 | many | TRBV3-1 | CASSLGDEKLFF | TGTGCCAGCAGCCTAGGGGATGAAAAACTGTTTTTT
. | TRBJ2-3 | few | TRBV11-2 | CASSLVGAVDTQYF | TGTGCCAGCAGCTTAGTGGGTGCGGTAGATACGCAGTATTTT
. | TRBJ2-5 | medium-sized | TRBV5-1 | CASSLGTGTIRTQYF | TGCGCCAGCAGCTTGGGGACGGGCACTATTAGGACCCAGTACTTC
. | TRBJ2-3 | . | TRBV29-1 | CSVVEGPDTQYF | TGCAGCGTTGTGGAGGGTCCAGATACGCAGTATTTT
TRBD2 | TRBJ2-3 | few | TRBV24-1 | CATEGLAGGPNTDTQYF | TGTGCCACCGAAGGACTAGCGGGGGGGCCAAACACAGATACGCAGTATTTT
TRBD2 | TRBJ2-1 | few | TRBV11-1 | CASSAFPGLAGGPHNEQFF | TGTGCCAGCAGCGCATTCCCCGGACTAGCGGGGGGGCCCCACAATGAGCAGTTCTTC
. | TRBJ2-5 | few | TRBV30 | CAWTLQETQYF | TGTGCCTGGACCCTACAAGAGACCCAGTACTTC
. | TRBJ2-5 | . | TRBV29-1 | CSGTPQAQETQYF | TGCAGCGGGACCCCACAGGCCCAAGAGACCCAGTACTTC
. | TRBJ2-7 | few | TRBV30 | CAWSAQGGYEQYF | TGTGCCTGGAGTGCCCAGGGAGGATACGAGCAGTACTTC
TRBD1 | TRBJ2-5 | . | TRBV5-1 | CASTKGTGGLETQYF | TGCGCCAGCACAAAGGGGACAGGGGGCTTGGAGACCCAGTACTTC
. | TRBJ2-6 | few | TRBV25-1 | CASSEVSGANVLTF | TGTGCCAGCAGTGAAGTCTCTGGGGCCAACGTCCTGACTTTC
TRBD1 | TRBJ2-4 | . | TRBV7-7 | CASSRWTGGAAKNIQYF | TGTGCCAGCAGCCGCTGGACAGGGGGTGCAGCCAAAAACATTCAGTACTTC
TRBD1 | TRBJ1-1 | many | TRBV9 | CASSASGGNTEAFF | TGTGCCAGCAGCGCCTCAGGGGGCAACACTGAAGCTTTCTTT
TRBD1 | TRBJ2-7 | few | TRBV27 | CASSTNTGVYEQYF | TGTGCCAGCAGTACTAATACAGGGGTTTACGAGCAGTACTTC
. | TRBJ1-1 | few | TRBV4-1 | CASSPTGQTEAFF | TGCGCCAGCAGCCCCACAGGGCAGACTGAAGCTTTCTTT
. | TRBJ2-7 | . | TRBV5-6 | CASSFGMTGLFYEQYF | TGTGCCAGCAGCTTTGGGATGACAGGCCTTTTCTACGAGCAGTACTTC
. | TRBJ1-2 | many | TRBV24-1 | CATKGPTEGYTF | TGTGCCACCAAAGGACCTACAGAGGGCTACACCTTC
. | TRBJ2-5 | many | TRBV30 | CAWSPRRETQYF | TGTGCCTGGAGTCCTCGTAGGGAGACCCAGTACTTC